This T cell receptor (beta chain) derives from a study of T cells in Graves' hyperthyroidism and ophthalmopathy. Germline V gene lookup returns CDR1 MDHEN and CDR2 SYDVKM. After removal of 5 bases from V and 11 bases from J, the junction contained 8 bases not matched to a gene. This CDR3 spans 14 amino acids. In this sample, this clonotype turned up many times. Exclusions: uncontrolled infection, other autoimmune disease, pregnancy, lactation. Amplified TCR beta CDR3 regions derived from RNA transcripts. A first-round RT-PCR of the TCR CDR3 used the HTBI primer set. TCRdb re-analysed the multiplex PCR reads in MiXCR, keeping a single row per CDR3 protein. Of under 350,000 distinct CDR3 sequences detected, roughly a fifth appear once; the ten largest clones hold around half.

The rearrangement joins TRBV28 to TRBJ2-3, with TRBD2 identical over 12 bases. Input material: blood. The origin of this receptor is a woman between 50 and 59 years old with Graves' hyperthyroidism. In DNA, the CDR3 is TGTGCCAGCAGTGCTAGCGGGGGGGCCCTAGGGCAGTATTTT. This sequence encodes CASSASGGALGQYF.